This T cell receptor (beta chain) was sequenced in a study of OX40 agonist ivuxolimab in advanced cancers. TCRdb's copy holds only in-frame clones and misses some; the assay was immunoSEQ multiplex PCR. The sample has tens of thousands of clones; around 89% are singletons. The specimen was CD4+ or CD8+ T cells sorted from blood, collected in a trial of the OX40 agonist ivuxolimab. The receptor's source is an adult with an advanced solid tumor such as melanoma, head and neck, liver or kidney cancer.

For the CDR3, the DNA is TGTGCCAGCAGCTCAGACATTAATCAGCCCCAGCATTTT. It codes for CASSSDINQPQHF. The rearrangement joins TRBV11-2 to TRBJ1-5; the D is unclear. The CDR3 sequence is 13 residues long. Germline-derived CDR1 and CDR2 are SGHAT and FQNNGV. V was trimmed by 4 bases and J by 4 bases, leaving 8 bases between them. The whole variable domain, remainder taken from reference TRBV11-2 and TRBJ1-5, is EAGVAQSPRYKIIEKRQSVAFWCNPISGHATLYWYQQILGQGPKLLIQFQNNGVVDDSQLPKDRFSAERLKGVDSTLKIQPAKLEDSAVYLCASSSDINQPQHFGDGTRLSIL.